This TCR beta chain was documented in a study of early T cells in non-severe SARS-CoV-2 infection. The overall study: With bulk RNA from unsorted whole blood as input, sequencing yielded unpaired chains.

Separate cDNA molecules each had unique molecular identifiers attached to them. Each CDR3 protein is one row after TCRdb ran MiXCR on the 5' RACE reads. The profile covers 80,000 to 95,000 distinct CDR3 sequences, with approximately 15% appearing a single time and approximately 0.5% taken by the ten largest. The CDR3 runs 18 residues. Germline V gene sequence: CDR1 SGHAT, CDR2 FQDESV (reference sequence). V dropped 6 bases and J dropped 0; count of bases not matched to a gene: 12. The chain links TRBV11-1 to TRBJ2-4; TRBD1 agrees at 9 bases. The sequence derives from an adult who was a healthcare worker with PCR-confirmed SARS-CoV-2 infection or an uninfected control (not recorded which). The source material was whole blood. Written as DNA, the CDR3 is TGTGCCAGCAGGGAGGGACAGGGAGGACATATAGCCAAAAACATTCAGTACTTC. Protein product: CASREGQGGHIAKNIQYF.